A selection of T cell receptor beta chains follows, all from one sample in a study of CD8+CD57+ T cells in acquired aplastic anemia. Via MiXCR, TCRdb re-called the reads, giving one row per CDR3 protein. The data show just over 200,000 distinct CDR3 sequences, more than 55% seen once. Sequenced input: sorted CD4+, CD8+, or CD8+CD57+ T cells (not recorded which) from PBMCs. Source of these receptors: a human donor with aplastic anemia. Both conserved end residues are part of each CDR3. D genes are given only for firm matches. The size field is filled for only some rows; it gives once, few, many or a size class.

j_call | d_call | v_call | clone_size | cdr3_nt | cdr3_aa
TRBJ1-3 | TRBD1 | TRBV29-1 | - | TGCAGCGTTGTGACAGGGGTTTATGGCTACACCATATATTTT | CSVVTGVYGYTIYF
TRBJ1-1 | - | TRBV5-1 | - | TGCGCCAGCAGCCTGGTGGACGGCGCTGGCATGAACACTGAAGCTTTCTTT | CASSLVDGAGMNTEAFF
TRBJ2-7 | - | TRBV10-2 | - | TGCGCCAGCAGACCGGGAGGGACAGGGAACGAGCAGTACTTC | CASRPGGTGNEQYF
TRBJ2-7 | TRBD2 | TRBV5-1 | - | TGCGCCAGCAGACCGGGACTAGCGGGGATCTACGAGCAGTACTTC | CASRPGLAGIYEQYF
TRBJ1-5 | - | TRBV15 | once | TGTGCCACCTCAGCCGGGACCTCAAGGCCCCAGCATTTT | CATSAGTSRPQHF
TRBJ2-3 | - | TRBV20-1 | - | TGCAGTGCTAGAGAGGTAGCGCCTTCCCCAGATACGCAGTATTTT | CSAREVAPSPDTQYF
TRBJ1-1 | - | TRBV10-3 | - | TGTGCCATCAGGGACGGTTTGAACACTGAAGCTTTCTTT | CAIRDGLNTEAFF
TRBJ1-6 | - | TRBV15 | - | TGTGCCACCAGCGTCCAGGGGTATAATTCACCCCTCCACTTT | CATSVQGYNSPLHF
TRBJ1-1 | - | TRBV29-1 | - | TGCAGCGCCGAACGACAGAACACTGAAGCTTTCTTT | CSAERQNTEAFF
TRBJ1-1 | TRBD1 | TRBV7-9 | few | TGTGCCAGCAGCATCGGGACAGGGTGGGGGGGCACTGAAGCTTTCTTT | CASSIGTGWGGTEAFF
TRBJ2-1 | - | TRBV7-2 | few | TGTGCCAGCAGCTTAGCAGGCAGGGGCTACAATGAGCAGTTCTTC | CASSLAGRGYNEQFF
TRBJ1-6 | - | TRBV7-2 | - | TGTGCCAGCAGCATACTGGACAGCAATTCACCCCTCCACTTT | CASSILDSNSPLHF
TRBJ2-7 | TRBD1 | TRBV5-1 | - | TGCGCCAGCAGCCCGGGACAGAACTCCTACGAGCAGTACTTC | CASSPGQNSYEQYF
TRBJ2-3 | TRBD2 | TRBV7-6 | - | TGTGCCAGCAGCTTAGCTAGCGGGAGCACAGATACGCAGTATTTT | CASSLASGSTDTQYF
TRBJ2-7 | TRBD2 | TRBV4-2 | - | TGTGCCAGCAGCCAAGGGTTAGCGGGAGCCTACGAGCAGTACTTC | CASSQGLAGAYEQYF
TRBJ2-1 | TRBD2 | TRBV10-1 | few | TGCGCCAGCAGTGTCGAAGTAGCGGGCTCCTACAATGAGCAGTTCTTC | CASSVEVAGSYNEQFF
TRBJ1-1 | - | TRBV10-3 | - | TGTGCCATCAGTGAGCAGGTGAAAACTGAAGCTTTCTTT | CAISEQVKTEAFF
TRBJ2-1 | TRBD2 | TRBV7-9 | few | TGTGCCAGCAGCCCGGGGACTAGCGGAGGCCGGGAGCAGTTCTTC | CASSPGTSGGREQFF
TRBJ1-5 | - | TRBV20-1 | - | TGCAGTGCTAGAGAGGAGTGGCAGGCCCTCGGCAATCAGCCCCAGCATTTT | CSAREEWQALGNQPQHF
TRBJ1-1 | TRBD1 | TRBV12-3/TRBV12-4 | - | TGTGCCAGCACCGAAGCACAGGGGGCGTGGACTGAAGCTTTCTTT | CASTEAQGAWTEAFF
TRBJ1-2 | - | TRBV2 | - | TGTGCCAGCAGTCGGGGGGTTAACTATGGCTACACCTTC | CASSRGVNYGYTF
TRBJ1-5 | - | TRBV2 | - | TGTGCCAGCAGCCCCGGTACTACGAGCAATCAGCCCCAGCATTTT | CASSPGTTSNQPQHF
TRBJ2-2 | TRBD1 | TRBV5-1 | - | TGCGCCAGCAGCGTGACAGGGGATGCGGGCACCGGGGAGCTGTTTTTT | CASSVTGDAGTGELFF
TRBJ2-7 | - | TRBV5-1 | - | TGCGCCAGCAGCCCCACTTGGGCGTCGGGGTACGAGCAGTACTTC | CASSPTWASGYEQYF